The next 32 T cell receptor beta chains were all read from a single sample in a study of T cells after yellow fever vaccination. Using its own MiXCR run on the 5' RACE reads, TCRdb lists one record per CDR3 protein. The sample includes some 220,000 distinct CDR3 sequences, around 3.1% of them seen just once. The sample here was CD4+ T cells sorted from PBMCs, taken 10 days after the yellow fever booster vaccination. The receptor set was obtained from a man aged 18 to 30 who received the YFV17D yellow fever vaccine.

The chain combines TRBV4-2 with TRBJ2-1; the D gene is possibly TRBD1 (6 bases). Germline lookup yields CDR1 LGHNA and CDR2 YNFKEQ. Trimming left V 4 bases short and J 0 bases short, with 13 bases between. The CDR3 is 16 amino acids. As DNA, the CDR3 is TGTGCCAGCAGCCCGTTAACAGGGAGCTCCTACAATGAGCAGTTCTTC. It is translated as CASSPLTGSSYNEQFF.

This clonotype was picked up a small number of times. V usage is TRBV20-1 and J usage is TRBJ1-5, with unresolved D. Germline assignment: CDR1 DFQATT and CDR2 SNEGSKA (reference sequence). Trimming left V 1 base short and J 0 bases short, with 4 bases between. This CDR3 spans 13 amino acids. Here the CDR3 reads CSARAYSNQPQHF. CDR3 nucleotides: TGCAGTGCTAGAGCGTATAGCAATCAGCCCCAGCATTTT.

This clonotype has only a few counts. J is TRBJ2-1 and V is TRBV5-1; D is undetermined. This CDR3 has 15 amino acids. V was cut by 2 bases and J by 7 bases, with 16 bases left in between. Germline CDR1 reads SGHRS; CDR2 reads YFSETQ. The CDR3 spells CASSFGDDARNEQFF. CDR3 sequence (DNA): TGCGCCAGCAGCTTTGGAGATGACGCGAGGAATGAGCAGTTCTTC. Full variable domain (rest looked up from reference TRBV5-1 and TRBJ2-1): KAGVTQTPRYLIKTRGQQVTLSCSPISGHRSVSWYQQTPGQGLQFLFEYFSETQRNKGNFPGRFSGRQFSNSRSEMNVSTLELGDSALYLCASSFGDDARNEQFFGPGTRLTVL.

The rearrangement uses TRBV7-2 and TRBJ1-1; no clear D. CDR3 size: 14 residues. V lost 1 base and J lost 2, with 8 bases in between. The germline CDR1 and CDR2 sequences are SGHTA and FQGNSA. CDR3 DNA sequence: TGTGCCAGCAGCTTAGAGGCTGCAAACACTGAAGCTTTCTTT. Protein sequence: CASSLEAANTEAFF. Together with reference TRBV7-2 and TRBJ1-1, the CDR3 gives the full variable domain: GAGVSQSPSNKVTEKGKDVELRCDPISGHTALYWYRQSLGQGLEFLIYFQGNSAPDKSGLPSDRFSAERTGGSVSTLTIQRTQQEDSAVYLCASSLEAANTEAFFGQGTRLTVV.

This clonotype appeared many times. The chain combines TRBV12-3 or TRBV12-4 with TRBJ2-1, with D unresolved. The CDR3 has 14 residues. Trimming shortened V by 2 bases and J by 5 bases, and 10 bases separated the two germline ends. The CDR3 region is CASSLRRPNNEQFF. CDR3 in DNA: TGTGCCAGCAGTTTAAGGCGGCCAAACAATGAGCAGTTCTTC.

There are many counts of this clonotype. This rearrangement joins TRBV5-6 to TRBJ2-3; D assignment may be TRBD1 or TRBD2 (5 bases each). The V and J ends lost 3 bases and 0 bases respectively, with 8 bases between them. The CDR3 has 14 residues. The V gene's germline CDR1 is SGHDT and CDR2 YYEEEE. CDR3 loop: CASSWGSSTDTQYF. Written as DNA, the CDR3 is TGTGCCAGCAGCTGGGGGTCTAGCACAGATACGCAGTATTTT.

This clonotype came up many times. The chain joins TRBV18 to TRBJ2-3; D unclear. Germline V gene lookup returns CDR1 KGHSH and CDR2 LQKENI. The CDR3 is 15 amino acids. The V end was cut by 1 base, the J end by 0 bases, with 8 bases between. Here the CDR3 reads CASSPLASSTDTQYF. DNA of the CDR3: TGTGCCAGCTCACCACTGGCTTCTAGCACAGATACGCAGTATTTT.

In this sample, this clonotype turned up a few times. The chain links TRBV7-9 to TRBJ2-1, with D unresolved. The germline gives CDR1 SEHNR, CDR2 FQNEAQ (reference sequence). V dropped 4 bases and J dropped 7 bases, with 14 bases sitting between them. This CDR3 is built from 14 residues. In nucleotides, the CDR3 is TGTGCCAGCAGCTCCCCCAAGTTGAGGAATGAGCAGTTCTTC. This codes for CASSSPKLRNEQFF.

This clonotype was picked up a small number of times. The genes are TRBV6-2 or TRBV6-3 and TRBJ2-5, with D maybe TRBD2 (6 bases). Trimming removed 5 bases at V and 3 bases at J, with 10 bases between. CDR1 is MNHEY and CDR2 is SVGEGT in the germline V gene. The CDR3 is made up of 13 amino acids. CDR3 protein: CASSREPEETQYF. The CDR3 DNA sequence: TGTGCCAGCAGTCGGGAGCCGGAAGAGACCCAGTACTTC.

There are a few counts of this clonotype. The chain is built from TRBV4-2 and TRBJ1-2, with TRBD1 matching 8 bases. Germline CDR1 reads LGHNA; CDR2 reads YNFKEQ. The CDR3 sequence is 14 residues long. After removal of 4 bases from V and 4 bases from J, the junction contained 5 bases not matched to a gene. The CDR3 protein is CASSRAGQVYGYTF. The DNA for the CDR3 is TGTGCCAGCAGCCGGGCGGGACAGGTCTATGGCTACACCTTC.

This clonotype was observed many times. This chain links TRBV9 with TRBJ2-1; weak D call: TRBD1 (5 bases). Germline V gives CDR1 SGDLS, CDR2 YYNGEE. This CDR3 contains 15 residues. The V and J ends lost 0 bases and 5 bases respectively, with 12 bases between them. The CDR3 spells CASSVGTGWDNEQFF. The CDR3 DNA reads TGTGCCAGCAGCGTAGGTACAGGCTGGGACAATGAGCAGTTCTTC.

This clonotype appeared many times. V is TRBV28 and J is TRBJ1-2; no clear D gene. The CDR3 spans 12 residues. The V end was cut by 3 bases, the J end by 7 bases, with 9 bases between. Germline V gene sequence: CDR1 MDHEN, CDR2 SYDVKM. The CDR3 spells CASSFQAGGYTF. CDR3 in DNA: TGTGCCAGCAGTTTCCAGGCCGGTGGCTACACCTTC.

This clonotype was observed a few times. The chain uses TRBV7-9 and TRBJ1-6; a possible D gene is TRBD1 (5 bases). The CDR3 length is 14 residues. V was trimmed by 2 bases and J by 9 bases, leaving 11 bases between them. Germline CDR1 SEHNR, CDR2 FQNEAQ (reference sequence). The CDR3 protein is CASSLRGASSPLHF. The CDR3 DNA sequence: TGTGCCAGCAGCTTACGAGGGGCAAGTTCACCCCTCCACTTT. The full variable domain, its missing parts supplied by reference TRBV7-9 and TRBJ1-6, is DTGVSQNPRHKITKRGQNVTFRCDPISEHNRLYWYRQTLGQGPEFLTYFQNEAQLEKSRLLSDRFSAERPKGSFSTLEIQRTEQGDSAMYLCASSLRGASSPLHFGNGTRLTVT.

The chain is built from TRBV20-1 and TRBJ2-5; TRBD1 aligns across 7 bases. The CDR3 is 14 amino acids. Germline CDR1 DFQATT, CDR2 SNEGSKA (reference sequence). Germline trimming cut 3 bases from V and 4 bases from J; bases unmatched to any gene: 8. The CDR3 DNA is TGCAGTGCTAGCTCCGGGACAGCATTAGAGACCCAGTACTTC. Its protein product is CSASSGTALETQYF.

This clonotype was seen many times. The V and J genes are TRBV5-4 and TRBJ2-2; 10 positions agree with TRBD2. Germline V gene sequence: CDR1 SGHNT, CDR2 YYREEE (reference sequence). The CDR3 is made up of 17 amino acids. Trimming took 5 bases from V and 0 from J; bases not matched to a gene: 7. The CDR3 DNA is TGTGCCAGCAGTACCGGGACTAGCGTGACGAACACCGGGGAGCTGTTTTTT. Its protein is CASSTGTSVTNTGELFF.

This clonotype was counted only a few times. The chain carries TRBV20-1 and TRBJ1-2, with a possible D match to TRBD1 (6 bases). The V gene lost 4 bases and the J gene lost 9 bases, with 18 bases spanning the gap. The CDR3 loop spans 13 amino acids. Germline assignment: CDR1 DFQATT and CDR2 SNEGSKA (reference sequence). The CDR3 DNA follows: TGCAGTGCTACGCCCCGGGGGCAGGGGAGCTACACCTTC. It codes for CSATPRGQGSYTF.

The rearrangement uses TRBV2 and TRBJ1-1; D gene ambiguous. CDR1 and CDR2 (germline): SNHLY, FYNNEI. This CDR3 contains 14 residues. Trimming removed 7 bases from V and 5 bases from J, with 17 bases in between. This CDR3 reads CASTGEGGETEAFF. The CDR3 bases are TGTGCCAGCACTGGGGAGGGCGGGGAGACTGAAGCTTTCTTT.

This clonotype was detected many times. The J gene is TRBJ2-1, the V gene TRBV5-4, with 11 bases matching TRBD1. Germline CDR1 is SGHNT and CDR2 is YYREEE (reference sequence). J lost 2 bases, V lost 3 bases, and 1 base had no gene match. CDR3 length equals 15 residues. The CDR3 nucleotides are TGTGCCAGCAGCTGGGGACAGGGGGCCTACAATGAGCAGTTCTTC. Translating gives CASSWGQGAYNEQFF.

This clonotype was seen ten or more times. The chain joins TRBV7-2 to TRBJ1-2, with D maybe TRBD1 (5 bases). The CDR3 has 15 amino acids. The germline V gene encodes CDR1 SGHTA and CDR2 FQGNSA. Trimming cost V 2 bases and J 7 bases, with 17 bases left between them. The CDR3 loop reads CASSLQANRDGGYTF. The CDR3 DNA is TGTGCCAGCAGCTTACAGGCAAACCGGGACGGTGGCTACACCTTC. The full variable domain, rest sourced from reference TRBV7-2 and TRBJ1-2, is GAGVSQSPSNKVTEKGKDVELRCDPISGHTALYWYRQSLGQGLEFLIYFQGNSAPDKSGLPSDRFSAERTGGSVSTLTIQRTQQEDSAVYLCASSLQANRDGGYTFGSGTRLTVV.

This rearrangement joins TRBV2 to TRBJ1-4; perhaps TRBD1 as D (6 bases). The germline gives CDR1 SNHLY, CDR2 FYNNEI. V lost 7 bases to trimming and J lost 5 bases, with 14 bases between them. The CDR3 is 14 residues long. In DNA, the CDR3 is TGTGCCAGCATAAGGGACATCTCCAATGAAAAACTGTTTTTT. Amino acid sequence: CASIRDISNEKLFF.

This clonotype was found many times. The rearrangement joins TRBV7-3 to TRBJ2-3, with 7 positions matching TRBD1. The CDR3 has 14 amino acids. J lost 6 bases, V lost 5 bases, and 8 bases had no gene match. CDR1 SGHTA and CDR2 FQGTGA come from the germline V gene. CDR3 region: CASSLGTVGDTQYF. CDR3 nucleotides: TGTGCCAGCAGCCTAGGGACAGTCGGGGATACGCAGTATTTT.

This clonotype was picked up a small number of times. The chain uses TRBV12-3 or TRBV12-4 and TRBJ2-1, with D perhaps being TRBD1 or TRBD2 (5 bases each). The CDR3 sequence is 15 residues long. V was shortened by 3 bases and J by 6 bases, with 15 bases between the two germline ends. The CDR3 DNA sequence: TGTGCCAGCAGTTTTCCGAGGGGTCGGGTCAATGAGCAGTTCTTC. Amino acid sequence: CASSFPRGRVNEQFF.

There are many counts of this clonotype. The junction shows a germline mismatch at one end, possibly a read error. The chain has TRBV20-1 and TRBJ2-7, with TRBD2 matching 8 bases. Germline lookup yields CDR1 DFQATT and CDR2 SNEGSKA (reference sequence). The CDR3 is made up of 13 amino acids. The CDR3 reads CSASRGGWSEQYF. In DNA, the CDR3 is TGCAGCGCTAGCCGCGGGGGGTGGAGCGAGCAGTACTTC.

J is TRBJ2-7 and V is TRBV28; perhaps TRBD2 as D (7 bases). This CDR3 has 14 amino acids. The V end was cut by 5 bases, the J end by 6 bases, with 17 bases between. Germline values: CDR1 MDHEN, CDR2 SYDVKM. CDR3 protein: CASSATGGSFEQYV. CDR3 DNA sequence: TGTGCCAGCAGTGCCACGGGGGGCTCGTTCGAGCAGTACGTC.

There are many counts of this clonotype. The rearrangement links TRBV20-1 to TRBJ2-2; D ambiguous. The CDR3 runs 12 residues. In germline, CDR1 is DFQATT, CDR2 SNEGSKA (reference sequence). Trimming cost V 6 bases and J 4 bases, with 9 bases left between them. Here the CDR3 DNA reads TGCAGTGCCTCTAACCCCACCGGGGAGCTGTTTTTT. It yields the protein CSASNPTGELFF.

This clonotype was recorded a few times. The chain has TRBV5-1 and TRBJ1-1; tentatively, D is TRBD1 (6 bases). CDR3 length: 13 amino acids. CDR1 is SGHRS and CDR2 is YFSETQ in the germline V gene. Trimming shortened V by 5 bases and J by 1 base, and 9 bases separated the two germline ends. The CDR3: CASRLTGNTEAFF. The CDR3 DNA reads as TGCGCCAGCAGATTGACAGGGAACACTGAAGCTTTCTTT. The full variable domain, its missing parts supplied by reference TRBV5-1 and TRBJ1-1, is KAGVTQTPRYLIKTRGQQVTLSCSPISGHRSVSWYQQTPGQGLQFLFEYFSETQRNKGNFPGRFSGRQFSNSRSEMNVSTLELGDSALYLCASRLTGNTEAFFGQGTRLTVV.

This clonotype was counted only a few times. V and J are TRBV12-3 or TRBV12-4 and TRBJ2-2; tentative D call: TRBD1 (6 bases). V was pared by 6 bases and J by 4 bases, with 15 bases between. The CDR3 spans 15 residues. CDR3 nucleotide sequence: TGTGCCAGCAGCTTTACAGGGCTTGGCACCGGGGAGCTGTTTTTT. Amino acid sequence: CASSFTGLGTGELFF.

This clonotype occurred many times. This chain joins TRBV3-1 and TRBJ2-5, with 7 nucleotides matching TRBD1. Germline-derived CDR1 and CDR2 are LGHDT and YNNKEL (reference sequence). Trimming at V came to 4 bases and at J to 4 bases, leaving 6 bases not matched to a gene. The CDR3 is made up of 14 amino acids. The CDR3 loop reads CASSLTGAVETQYF. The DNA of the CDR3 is TGTGCCAGCAGCCTAACAGGGGCCGTAGAGACCCAGTACTTC.

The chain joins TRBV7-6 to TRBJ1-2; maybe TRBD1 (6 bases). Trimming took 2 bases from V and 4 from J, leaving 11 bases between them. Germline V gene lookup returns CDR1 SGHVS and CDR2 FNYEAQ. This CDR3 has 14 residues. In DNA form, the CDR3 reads TGTGCCAGCAGCTTACAGGACAGCACCTATGGCTACACCTTC. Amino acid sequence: CASSLQDSTYGYTF.

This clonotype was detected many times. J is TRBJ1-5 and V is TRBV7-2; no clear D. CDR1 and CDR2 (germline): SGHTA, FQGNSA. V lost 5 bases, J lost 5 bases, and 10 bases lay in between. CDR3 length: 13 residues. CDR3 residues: CASSPQRDQPQHF. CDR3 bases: TGTGCCAGCAGCCCCCAGAGGGATCAGCCCCAGCATTTT.

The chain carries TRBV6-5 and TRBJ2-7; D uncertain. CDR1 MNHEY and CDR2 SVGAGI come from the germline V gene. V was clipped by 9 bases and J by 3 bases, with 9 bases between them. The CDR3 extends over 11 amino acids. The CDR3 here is CASQLGYEQYF. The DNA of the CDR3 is TGTGCCAGTCAGTTGGGCTACGAGCAGTACTTC.

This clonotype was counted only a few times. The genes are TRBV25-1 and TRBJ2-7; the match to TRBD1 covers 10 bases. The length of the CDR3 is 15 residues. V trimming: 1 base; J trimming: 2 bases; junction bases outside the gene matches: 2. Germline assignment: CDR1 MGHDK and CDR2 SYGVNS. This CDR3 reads CASSESGTGAYEQYF. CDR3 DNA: TGTGCCAGCAGTGAATCGGGGACAGGGGCCTACGAGCAGTACTTC.